This TCR beta chain was identified during a study of human T cells and chemical hapten exposure. Study at large: For sensitization, 2% DPC was applied to a 2 cm by 2 cm patch of upper inner arm skin. Minor volume differences among pooled libraries chiefly drove per-sample TCR yield variation.

This clonotype turned up a few times. The antigen is not known. The junction had 9 bases not matched to a gene; V was cut back by 10 bases and J by 7 bases. The CDR3 consists of 13 residues. Germline CDR1 MDHEN, CDR2 SYDVKM. TCRdb analysed the RACE reads with MiXCR anew, one entry per CDR3 protein. Here the sample spans more than 150,000 distinct CDR3 sequences, nearly 30% being singletons. General study results and limits: Having alopecia, donors may respond immunologically unlike healthy people.

This sample's time point: pre-sensitization, week 0. Treatment of the sample: therapeutic diphenylcyclopropenone sensitization with weekly scalp DPC. The total RNA was obtained from whole blood that was not fractionated. The chain has TRBV28 and TRBJ1-2; 10 bases are shared with TRBD1. This TCR was sampled from a woman in her 30s with alopecia areata. Some clones in this sample may be carry-over from other donors' samples. The input for sequencing was whole blood, taken in connection with sensitization to the hapten diphenylcyclopropenone (DPC). As DNA, the CDR3 is TGTGCCACCCGGGACAGGGGTTCTGGTGGCTACACCTTC. It specifies CATRDRGSGGYTF.